The 25 T cell receptor beta chains presented below share a single source sample, sequenced in a study of blood T cell repertoires in COVID-19. The repertoire was sequenced with immunoSEQ multiplex PCR; TCRdb's copy has only in-frame clones and lacks some. The sample records 130,000 to 150,000 clones, 70% to 90% being singletons. The specimen was peripheral blood. The receptors originated from a woman aged 40 to 50 with active or convalescent COVID-19.

The V and J genes are TRBV5-6 and TRBJ1-5; tentatively, D is TRBD1 (5 bases). Germline CDR1 SGHDT, CDR2 YYEEEE. This CDR3 is built from 15 residues. Between the trimmed V and J ends, which lost 0 bases and 6 bases, there was a span of 13 bases. Here the CDR3 reads CASSLAGQGSQPQHF. CDR3 in DNA: TGTGCCAGCAGCTTGGCGGGCCAGGGAAGTCAGCCCCAGCATTTT. The full variable domain, rest sourced from reference TRBV5-6 and TRBJ1-5, is DAGVTQSPTHLIKTRGQQVTLRCSPKSGHDTVSWYQQALGQGPQFIFQYYEEEERQRGNFPDRFSGHQFPNYSSELNVNALLLGDSALYLCASSLAGQGSQPQHFGDGTRLSIL.

The gene calls are TRBV28 and TRBJ2-1, with 7 bases fitting TRBD2. The CDR3 is 15 amino acids. Germline values: CDR1 MDHEN, CDR2 SYDVKM. V gave up 0 bases and J gave up 7 bases; unmatched junction bases: 6. CDR3: CASSLWRENGNEQFF. CDR3 coding DNA: TGTGCCAGCAGTTTATGGCGGGAGAATGGTAATGAGCAGTTCTTC.

V and J are TRBV28 and TRBJ2-7, with a weak D call TRBD2 (5 bases). CDR1 MDHEN and CDR2 SYDVKM come from the germline V gene. The V end lost 4 bases, the J end lost 1 base, and 11 bases lay between the germline ends. The CDR3 length is 14 residues. The CDR3 DNA reads TGTGCCAGCAGTTCGCGGAGGAGATCCTACGAGCAGTACTTC. Its translation is CASSSRRRSYEQYF.

The chain uses TRBV5-4 and TRBJ2-1, with a tentative D call TRBD1 (7 bases). Germline values: CDR1 SGHNT, CDR2 YYREEE (reference sequence). The length of the CDR3 is 15 residues. The V and J ends lost 3 bases and 9 bases respectively, with 19 bases between them. CDR3 nucleotide sequence: TGTGCCAGCAGCTCCTCCGGGGCCCAGGGGGGTGAGCAGTTCTTC. Its translation: CASSSSGAQGGEQFF.

This clone showed up just a few times. J is TRBJ1-1 and V is TRBV7-2; TRBD1 agrees at 7 bases. Germline V gene sequence: CDR1 SGHTA, CDR2 FQGNSA. This CDR3 comprises 17 residues. Losses at the gene ends were 5 bases for V and 0 bases for J; bases not matched to a gene: 12. The CDR3 region is CASSIQGTPRLNTEAFF. CDR3 in DNA: TGTGCCAGCAGCATACAGGGGACCCCCCGGCTGAACACTGAAGCTTTCTTT.

In this sample, this clone turned up a few times. The rearrangement links TRBV9 to TRBJ1-5; TRBD1 matches 8 bases. CDR1 is SGDLS and CDR2 is YYNGEE in the germline V gene. This CDR3 spans 18 amino acids. The V segment lost 0 bases and the J segment 1 base; nucleotides outside the gene matches: 9. The CDR3: CASSVGPGGLDSNQPQHF. The DNA for the CDR3 is TGTGCCAGCAGCGTAGGCCCAGGGGGCCTTGACAGCAATCAGCCCCAGCATTTT.

The rearrangement links TRBV19 to TRBJ1-3; D is unresolved. V gave up 10 bases and J gave up 0 bases, with 13 bases separating them. The CDR3 runs to 14 residues. Germline-derived CDR1 and CDR2 are LNHDA and SQIVND (reference sequence). The CDR3 bases are TGTGCCACCCAAGATTACTACTCTGGAAACACCATATATTTT. It yields the protein CATQDYYSGNTIYF. Full variable domain (outside the CDR3, taken from reference TRBV19 and TRBJ1-3): DGGITQSPKYLFRKEGQNVTLSCEQNLNHDAMYWYRQDPGQGLRLIYYSQIVNDFQKGDIAEGYSVSREKKESFPLTVTSAQKNPTAFYLCATQDYYSGNTIYFGEGSWLTVV.

The J gene is TRBJ2-7, the V gene TRBV30; D remains unclear. The CDR3 is 14 residues long. V was clipped by 5 bases and J by 6 bases, with 20 bases between them. The germline V gene has CDR1 GTSNPN and CDR2 SVGIG (reference sequence). The CDR3 region is CAWGDEVSGAEQYF. The DNA for the CDR3 is TGTGCCTGGGGTGACGAGGTTAGTGGTGCCGAGCAGTACTTC.

The J gene is TRBJ2-5, the V gene TRBV9; 12 bases map to TRBD2. Germline CDR1 and CDR2: SGDLS and YYNGEE. The ends lost 0 bases at V and 3 bases at J; junction bases unmatched: 6. The CDR3 runs to 17 residues. The CDR3 DNA sequence: TGTGCCAGCAGCGTAGCACCCGGACTAGCGGGAAAAGAGACCCAGTACTTC. It encodes CASSVAPGLAGKETQYF.

This rearrangement joins TRBV28 to TRBJ2-7; 11 bases are a match to TRBD2. The trim removed 7 bases at V and 3 bases at J, leaving 11 bases unmatched. Germline CDR1 reads MDHEN; CDR2 reads SYDVKM. The CDR3 is 16 amino acids. The CDR3, as DNA: TGTGCCAGCACCACCGGACTAGCGGGCGGTAACTACGAGCAGTACTTC. Translated: CASTTGLAGGNYEQYF.

The J gene is TRBJ2-5, the V gene TRBV19; TRBD2 matches 7 bases. The CDR3 length is 12 residues. Germline CDR1 LNHDA, CDR2 SQIVND (reference sequence). Trimming took 6 bases from V and 5 from J; bases not matched to a gene: 3. CDR3 sequence (DNA): TGTGCCAGTAGGCAAGCGGGGGAGACCCAGTACTTC. Translation: CASRQAGETQYF.

This chain connects TRBV7-2 to TRBJ2-1, with 8 bases identical to TRBD2. V lost 2 bases to trimming and J lost 4 bases; unmatched junction nucleotides: 1. The germline gives CDR1 SGHTA, CDR2 FQGNSA. The CDR3 covers 14 residues. This CDR3 is CASSLSGSYNEQFF. The CDR3 nucleotides read TGTGCCAGCAGCTTAAGCGGGAGTTACAATGAGCAGTTCTTC.

The chain has TRBV27 and TRBJ1-2; 9 bases are a match to TRBD1. V lost 6 bases and J lost 6; bases outside the gene matches: 8. This CDR3 spans 14 amino acids. Per the germline V gene, CDR1 is MNHEY and CDR2 is SMNVEV (reference sequence). CDR3 sequence reads: CASRLSGTGNGYTF. DNA of the CDR3: TGTGCCAGCAGACTATCCGGGACAGGGAATGGCTACACCTTC.

The gene calls are TRBV9 and TRBJ1-2; tentative D call: TRBD1 (5 bases). The germline V gene has CDR1 SGDLS and CDR2 YYNGEE. The CDR3 runs to 15 residues. Trimming cost V 3 bases and J 4 bases, with 16 bases left between them. The CDR3 nucleotides are TGTGCCAGCAGCGCGCGGGGGGATCTCCTCTATGGCTACACCTTC. Protein: CASSARGDLLYGYTF.

The genes are TRBV6-2 or TRBV6-3 and TRBJ1-5; tentative D call: TRBD1 (5 bases). Trimming shortened V by 4 bases and J by 5 bases, and 12 bases separated the two germline ends. The CDR3 has 14 residues. Germline loops: CDR1 MNHEY, CDR2 SVGEGT. The CDR3 is CASSFKIRDQPQHF. CDR3 coding DNA: TGTGCCAGCAGTTTTAAGATCAGGGATCAGCCCCAGCATTTT.

The genes are TRBV7-2 and TRBJ2-3; D is undetermined. CDR3 length: 15 amino acids. Trimming cost V 9 bases and J 0 bases, with 16 bases left between them. Per the germline V gene, CDR1 is SGHTA and CDR2 is FQGNSA. In DNA, the CDR3 is TGTGCCAGTTCGAGAGGCCCTTTCAGCACAGATACGCAGTATTTT. Its translation: CASSRGPFSTDTQYF.

The CDR3 region is CAWSDTRLAHISGTGELFF. The CDR3 DNA is TGTGCCTGGAGCGATACACGACTAGCCCATATAAGTGGGACCGGGGAGCTGTTTTTT. The genes are TRBV30 and TRBJ2-2, with 7 bases matching TRBD2. Trimming removed 3 bases from V and 5 bases from J; junction bases left unmatched: 21. Germline V CDR1 and CDR2: GTSNPN, SVGIG (reference sequence). The CDR3 consists of 19 residues.

CDR3 in amino acids: CASSAGGQRYGYTF. As DNA, the CDR3 is TGTGCCAGCAGCGCGGGTGGACAGCGATATGGCTACACCTTC. The chain joins TRBV9 to TRBJ1-2; tentatively, D is TRBD1 (6 bases). The CDR3 spans 14 residues. Between the trimmed V and J ends, which lost 3 bases and 5 bases, there was a span of 14 bases. Per germline, CDR1 SGDLS and CDR2 YYNGEE.

On this clone itself: Other DNA sequences of this sample code for an identical CDR3. The chain uses TRBV15 and TRBJ1-2, with D hard to call. Trimming took 3 bases from V and 8 from J, leaving 10 bases between them. The CDR3 totals 12 residues. Germline assignment: CDR1 LNHNV and CDR2 YYDKDF (reference sequence). This CDR3 is CATSSYGIGYTF. CDR3 nucleotide sequence: TGTGCCACCAGCAGTTACGGGATCGGCTACACCTTC.

The chain links TRBV6-5 to TRBJ2-1; D ambiguous. Germline values: CDR1 MNHEY, CDR2 SVGAGI. CDR3 length: 13 residues. V was clipped by 2 bases and J by 4 bases, with 6 bases between them. The CDR3, as DNA: TGTGCCAGCAGTTACCGAGGATACAATGAGCAGTTCTTC. As protein: CASSYRGYNEQFF.

The V and J genes are TRBV27 and TRBJ1-5; D is unclear. Germline V gives CDR1 MNHEY, CDR2 SMNVEV (reference sequence). The CDR3 is 16 amino acids. Deletions cut 3 bases from V and 2 bases from J, with 14 bases between. CDR3 protein: CASSFLGAGGNQPQHF. CDR3 DNA sequence: TGTGCCAGCAGTTTTTTAGGCGCGGGTGGCAATCAGCCCCAGCATTTT.

The V gene is TRBV11-2, the J gene TRBJ1-1; 10 bases are a match to TRBD1. CDR3 length: 15 amino acids. The V gene end was trimmed by 3 bases and the J gene end by 5 bases; junction bases not matched to a gene: 6. CDR1 is SGHAT and CDR2 is FQNNGV in the germline V gene. CDR3 in amino acids: CASSFETGGGTEAFF. In DNA form, the CDR3 reads TGTGCCAGCAGCTTTGAGACAGGGGGCGGGACTGAAGCTTTCTTT.

This chain uses TRBV18 with TRBJ2-7; the D gene is possibly TRBD2 (6 bases). With 5 bases removed from V and 9 bases from J, the gap between germline ends came to 17 bases. CDR1 KGHSH and CDR2 LQKENI come from the germline V gene. There are 13 residues in the CDR3. CDR3 sequence reads: CASSRREESGQYF. Here the CDR3 DNA reads TGTGCCAGCTCAAGGAGGGAAGAAAGTGGGCAGTACTTC. The whole variable domain, remainder taken from reference TRBV18 and TRBJ2-7, is NAGVMQNPRHLVRRRGQEARLRCSPMKGHSHVYWYRQLPEEGLKFMVYLQKENIIDESGMPKERFSAEFPKEGPSILRIQQVVRGDSAAYFCASSRREESGQYFGPGTRLTVT.

This clone appeared once. This rearrangement joins TRBV5-4 to TRBJ1-2; the D gene is possibly TRBD1 (6 bases). The V end lost 5 bases, the J end lost 2 bases, and 16 bases lay between the germline ends. This CDR3 is 15 amino acids long. The germline V gene has CDR1 SGHNT and CDR2 YYREEE (reference sequence). For the CDR3, the DNA is TGTGCCAGCAGACCCACCACGGACAGCAACTATGGCTACACCTTC. Translation gives CASRPTTDSNYGYTF.

This chain connects TRBV2 to TRBJ2-2, with D possibly matching TRBD2 (5 bases). CDR1 and CDR2 from the germline V gene are SNHLY and FYNNEI. The CDR3 is 14 residues long. Trimming took off 6 bases at V and 3 bases at J, with 11 bases between the two ends. The CDR3 nucleotides are TGTGCCAGCAGGAGGGAAGACTACACCGGGGAGCTGTTTTTT. Its protein is CASRREDYTGELFF.